The entry below describes one T cell receptor beta chain. The antigen remains unidentified. Trimming pared 1 base from V and 6 bases from J, leaving 8 bases between. CDR3 length equals 13 residues. Germline V gives CDR1 LGHNA, CDR2 YSLEER. This entry comes from a study of cytomegalovirus exposure and HLA in healthy donors. At the level of the study: The platform used for the 120 validation repertoires matched that of the 666 first-cohort repertoires, a later analysis reported.

Points from the study as a whole: Listed as cytomegalovirus-associated were 164 TCR beta chains. A subsequent analysis found that TCR clusters from the first cohort also tended to co-occur in the roughly 120 validation repertoires, with around 94% of cluster scores above 0.

The assay was immunoSEQ multiplex PCR, and TCRdb's table has in-frame clones only and misses some. The table shows about 180,000 clones, with around 87% occurring only once. The sample consisted of PBMCs. The chain links TRBV4-3 to TRBJ2-3; D unclear. This clonotype was sampled from a woman in her 30s in good health and CMV-seronegative. The CDR3 sequence is CASSQAITDTQYF. In DNA form, the CDR3 reads TGCGCCAGCAGCCAAGCGATAACTGATACGCAGTATTTT.